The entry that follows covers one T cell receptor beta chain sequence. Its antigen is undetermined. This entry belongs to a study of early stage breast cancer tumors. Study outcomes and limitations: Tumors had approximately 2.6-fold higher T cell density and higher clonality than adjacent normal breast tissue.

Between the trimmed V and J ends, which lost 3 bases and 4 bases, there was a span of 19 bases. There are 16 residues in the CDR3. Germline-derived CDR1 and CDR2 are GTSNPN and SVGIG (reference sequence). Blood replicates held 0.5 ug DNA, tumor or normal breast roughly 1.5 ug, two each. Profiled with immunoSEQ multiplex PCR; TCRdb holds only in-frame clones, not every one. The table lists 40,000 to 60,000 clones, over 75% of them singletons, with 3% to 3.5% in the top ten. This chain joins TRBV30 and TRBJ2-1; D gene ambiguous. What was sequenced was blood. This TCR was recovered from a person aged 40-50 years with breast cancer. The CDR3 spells CAWRGKTRHLYNEQFF. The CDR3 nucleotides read TGTGCCTGGAGGGGCAAGACACGTCACCTTTACAATGAGCAGTTCTTC. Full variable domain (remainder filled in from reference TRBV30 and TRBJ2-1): SQTIHQWPATLVQPVGSPLSLECTVEGTSNPNLYWYRQAAGRGLQLLFYSVGIGQISSEVPQNLSASRPQDRQFILSSKKLLLSDSGFYLCAWRGKTRHLYNEQFFGPGTRLTVL.